This TCR beta chain comes out of a study of molecular identifiers for immune sequencing clone quantification. Overall study context: Four of five RNA aliquots from approximately 20,000 or 98,000 naive CD8 T cells were sequenced.

As regards this clonotype: Its specificity is unknown. Just one base apart from a much larger clone, this may be a read error. A read error is likely, as this CDR3 ends without the conserved phenylalanine or tryptophan.

Methods described previously, with TCR primers listed, were used for bulk TCR libraries. TCRdb re-called the PCR reads through MiXCR, storing one row per CDR3 protein. The repertoire has 400,000 to 600,000 distinct CDR3 sequences, over 20% of them found once; the top ten carry about 0.8%. Findings and limits, study-wide: Detection of one spiked Jurkat cell's TCR RNA reportedly worked in 900,000 to 1,000,000 naive cells. Highly expanded clone sizes could be underestimated by identical TCR molecules sharing a barcode.

The sequenced sample consisted of naive CD8+ T cells from blood, with Jurkat cell RNA spiked in. Subset denoted: FACS-sorted CD8+CD4-CCR7+CD45RA+ naive T cells. This TCR was recovered from a human donor in good health. Some libraries in this study had Jurkat cell RNA spiked in.

This CDR3 reads CASSTDRGYYEQYL. The CDR3 nucleotides are TGCGCCAGCAGCACGGACAGGGGGTACTACGAGCAGTACCTC. The gene calls are TRBV5-1 and TRBJ2-7, with 10 bases aligning to TRBD1. CDR1 is SGHRS and CDR2 is YFSETQ in the germline V gene. Trimming cost V 4 bases and J 3 bases; bases outside gene matches: 4. CDR3 length: 14 residues.